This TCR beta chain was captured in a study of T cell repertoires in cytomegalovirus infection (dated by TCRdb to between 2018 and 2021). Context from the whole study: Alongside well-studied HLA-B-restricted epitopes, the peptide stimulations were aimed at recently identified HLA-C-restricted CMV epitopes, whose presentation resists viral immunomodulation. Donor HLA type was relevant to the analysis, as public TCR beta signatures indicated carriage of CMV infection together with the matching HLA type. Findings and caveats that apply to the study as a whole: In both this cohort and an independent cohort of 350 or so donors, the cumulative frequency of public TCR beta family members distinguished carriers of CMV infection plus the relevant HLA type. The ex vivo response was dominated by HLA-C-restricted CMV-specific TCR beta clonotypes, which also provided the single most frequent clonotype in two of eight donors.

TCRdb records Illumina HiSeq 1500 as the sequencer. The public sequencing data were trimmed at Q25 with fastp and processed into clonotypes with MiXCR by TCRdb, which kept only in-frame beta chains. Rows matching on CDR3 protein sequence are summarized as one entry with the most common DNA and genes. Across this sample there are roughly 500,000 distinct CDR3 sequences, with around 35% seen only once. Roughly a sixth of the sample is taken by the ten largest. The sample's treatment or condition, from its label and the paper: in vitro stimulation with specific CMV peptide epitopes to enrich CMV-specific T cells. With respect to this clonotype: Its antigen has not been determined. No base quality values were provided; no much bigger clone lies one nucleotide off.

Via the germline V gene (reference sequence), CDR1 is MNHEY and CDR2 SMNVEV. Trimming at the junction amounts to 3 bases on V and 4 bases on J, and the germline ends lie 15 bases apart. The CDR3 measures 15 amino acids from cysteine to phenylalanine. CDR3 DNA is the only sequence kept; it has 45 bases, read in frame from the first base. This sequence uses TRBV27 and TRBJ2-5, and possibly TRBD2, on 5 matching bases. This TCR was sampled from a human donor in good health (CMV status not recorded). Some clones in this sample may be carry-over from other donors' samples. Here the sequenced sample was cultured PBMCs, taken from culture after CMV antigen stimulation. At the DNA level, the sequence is TGTGCCAGCAGTTTTGCGGGTCTTGAGGGAGAGACCCAGTACTTC. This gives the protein CASSFAGLEGETQYF.